Shown below are 13 T cell receptor beta chains from a single sample sequenced in a study of blood T cell repertoires in COVID-19. Profiling relied on immunoSEQ multiplex PCR, and the TCRdb table lists in-frame clones only, not all of them. The repertoire holds under 300,000 clones, with around 90% as singletons. The sequencing input was peripheral blood. All receptors come from a woman aged 30 to 39 with acute or convalescent COVID-19.

The V call is TRBV18, the J call TRBJ1-2, with 7 positions matching TRBD1. The J segment lost 4 bases and the V segment lost 3 bases, leaving 8 bases of the junction unmatched. The CDR3 extends over 15 amino acids. CDR1 and CDR2 (germline): KGHSH, LQKENI. CDR3 in amino acids: CASSPLRDSFYGYTF. CDR3 coding DNA: TGTGCCAGCTCACCCCTACGGGACAGTTTCTATGGCTACACCTTC.

The chain uses TRBV12-5 and TRBJ2-7, with 8 bases matching TRBD2. The CDR3 spans 16 residues. J lost 0 bases, V lost 9 bases, and 13 bases had no gene match. From germline, CDR1 is LGHNT and CDR2 FRNRAP. CDR3 DNA sequence: TGTGCTAGCCAAAAGTTAGCGGGAAAGAGCTCCTACGAGCAGTACTTC. Translated: CASQKLAGKSSYEQYF.

As concerns this clone: Within the sample, other DNA sequences also encode this same CDR3. The chain uses TRBV27 and TRBJ2-1, with a tentative D call TRBD2 (6 bases). Looked up from germline, CDR1 is MNHEY and CDR2 is SMNVEV (reference sequence). CDR3 length: 15 amino acids. The germline V and J ends were trimmed by 6 bases and 0 bases, with 12 bases remaining between them. CDR3 DNA sequence: TGTGCCAGCAGCCTTAGCGGCAGCTCCTACAATGAGCAGTTCTTC. The encoded protein is CASSLSGSSYNEQFF.

The J gene is TRBJ2-3, the V gene TRBV2; D uncertain. CDR1 and CDR2 from the germline V gene are SNHLY and FYNNEI. Trimming cost V 5 bases and J 4 bases, with 16 bases left between them. CDR3 size: 15 residues. CDR3 sequence: CASSSSLTLSDTQYF. In nucleotides, the CDR3 is TGTGCCAGCAGTTCTAGTTTAACTCTCTCAGATACGCAGTATTTT. The complete variable domain, with remaining parts taken from reference TRBV2 and TRBJ2-3, reads EPEVTQTPSHQVTQMGQEVILRCVPISNHLYFYWYRQILGQKVEFLVSFYNNEISEKSEIFDDQFSVERPDGSNFTLKIRSTKLEDSAMYFCASSSSLTLSDTQYFGPGTRLTVL.

The chain links TRBV10-2 to TRBJ2-7; D might be TRBD1 (6 bases). Trimming took off 6 bases at V and 0 bases at J, with 18 bases between the two ends. This CDR3 region has 16 residues. Per germline, CDR1 WSHSY and CDR2 SAAADI. Here the CDR3 reads CASRRQASRFSYEQYF. The CDR3 DNA reads as TGCGCCAGCAGAAGACAGGCATCCCGTTTCTCCTACGAGCAGTACTTC.

The rearrangement joins TRBV7-9 to TRBJ2-3, with D perhaps matching TRBD2 (5 bases). Germline values: CDR1 SEHNR, CDR2 FQNEAQ (reference sequence). Trimming stripped 0 bases from V and 4 bases from J, with 5 bases between. The CDR3 covers 13 residues. CDR3 DNA: TGTGCCAGCAGCTTAGCTAGCGCAGATACGCAGTATTTT. As protein: CASSLASADTQYF.

The rearrangement uses TRBV30 and TRBJ1-4, with unresolved D. The germline CDR1 and CDR2 sequences are GTSNPN and SVGIG (reference sequence). With 5 bases removed from V and 5 bases from J, the gap between germline ends came to 9 bases. The CDR3 totals 12 residues. This CDR3 is CAWLELNEKLFF. DNA for the CDR3: TGTGCCTGGCTTGAACTGAATGAAAAACTGTTTTTT.

This sequence joins TRBV7-3 and TRBJ2-1; D uncertain. The germline V gene has CDR1 SGHTA and CDR2 FQGTGA. This CDR3 spans 16 amino acids. V was cut by 5 bases and J by 2 bases, with 16 bases left in between. The CDR3 nucleotides read TGTGCCAGCAGCCTATTTATTTCCGAAGCCTACAATGAGCAGTTCTTC. This codes for CASSLFISEAYNEQFF. The whole variable domain, filled in from reference TRBV7-3 and TRBJ2-1, reads GAGVSQTPSNKVTEKGKYVELRCDPISGHTALYWYRQSLGQGPEFLIYFQGTGAADDSGLPNDRFFAVRPEGSVSTLKIQRTERGDSAVYLCASSLFISEAYNEQFFGPGTRLTVL.

This clone has only a few counts. This chain uses TRBV4-1 with TRBJ1-4; a weak D match, TRBD1 (5 bases). This CDR3 is 16 amino acids long. CDR1 is MGHRA, CDR2 YSYEKL, per germline. The V gene lost 3 bases and the J gene lost 6 bases, with 17 bases spanning the gap. CDR3 bases: TGCGCCAGCAGCCACCCTGGCGGGGCATGGGATGAAAAACTGTTTTTT. It yields the protein CASSHPGGAWDEKLFF.

The rearrangement uses TRBV2 and TRBJ2-1; 9 bases match TRBD2. CDR1 and CDR2 from the germline V gene are SNHLY and FYNNEI. The CDR3 extends over 15 amino acids. V dropped 6 bases and J dropped 6; count of bases not matched to a gene: 9. CDR3 region: CASSYLAGLSNEQFF. The CDR3 bases are TGTGCCAGCAGCTACCTAGCGGGGCTTTCCAATGAGCAGTTCTTC.

A single count supports this clone. Other DNA variants within this sample encode the same CDR3. This sequence joins TRBV12-3 or TRBV12-4 and TRBJ1-1, with a tentative D call TRBD1 (5 bases). V was cut by 5 bases and J by 1 base, with 8 bases left in between. The CDR3 runs to 13 residues. The CDR3 region has the DNA TGTGCCAGCAGTCTTACAGGGAACACTGAAGCTTTCTTT. This translates into CASSLTGNTEAFF.

The chain has TRBV5-5 and TRBJ1-5; possible D gene TRBD1, 6 bases. The ends were cut back, 4 bases at V and 1 base at J, with 15 bases in the middle. The CDR3 contains 16 residues. Germline assignment: CDR1 SGHKS and CDR2 YYEKEE (reference sequence). The CDR3 protein is CASSPLTGGSNQPQHF. For the CDR3, the DNA is TGTGCCAGCAGCCCGTTGACAGGAGGAAGCAATCAGCCCCAGCATTTT.

This chain connects TRBV11-2 to TRBJ1-1; 7 bases fit TRBD1. This CDR3 is 14 amino acids long. From germline, CDR1 is SGHAT and CDR2 FQNNGV. After removal of 5 bases from V and 2 bases from J, the junction contained 5 bases not matched to a gene. CDR3 protein: CASSPGQANTEAFF. The CDR3 nucleotides read TGTGCCAGCAGCCCAGGACAGGCCAACACTGAAGCTTTCTTT.